The present T cell receptor (beta chain) was sequenced within a study of vaccination effects on CD4 cells after COVID-19. Study-level findings and limits: In the late period after vaccination, infection- and vaccine-induced clones contracted markedly.

TCRdb's copy holds only in-frame clones and misses some; the assay was immunoSEQ multiplex PCR. The sample consists of 78,000 or so clones, over 70% of them appearing once. The CDR3 runs to 14 residues. CDR1 GTSNPN and CDR2 SVGIG come from the germline V gene (reference sequence). With 0 bases removed from V and 0 bases from J, the gap between germline ends came to 6 bases. Turning to this clone: No antigen is known for it.

Viral peptide pools were used in the ViraFEST assay to expand antigen-specific CD4+ T cells, and sequencing came afterward. When nine to ten days of culture had elapsed, CD4+ T cells were isolated. In the vaccine recipients, nucleocapsid antibodies were negative and there was no prior SARS-CoV-2 infection. The receptor was isolated from a human donor who received a COVID-19 vaccine. The chain employs TRBV30 and TRBJ1-3; D unresolved. Material: CD4+ T cells from PBMCs cultured with SARS-CoV-2 spike peptides, obtained before COVID-19 vaccination. The CDR3 spells CAWSVSFSGNTIYF. DNA for the CDR3: TGTGCCTGGAGTGTTTCCTTCTCTGGAAACACCATATATTTT.